A selection of T cell receptor beta chains follows, all from one sample in a study of T cell responses to AZD1222 COVID-19 vaccine. Clones were read by immunoSEQ multiplex PCR, and TCRdb kept only the in-frame ones, dropping some. The repertoire holds just over 150,000 clones, with 90% as singletons. This specimen consisted of peripheral blood, obtained 28 days after the second AZD1222 dose. The receptors were sampled from an adult who received the AZD1222 COVID-19 vaccine. Both conserved end residues are trimmed from each CDR3. Part of the rows lack a size; the others show once, few, many or a class for expanded clones.

j_call | clone_size | v_call | cdr3_aa
TRBJ2-7 | . | TRBV27 | ASSGRAGDEQY
TRBJ1-2 | . | TRBV9 | ASSVTGADGYT
TRBJ2-1 | . | TRBV9 | ASSVAPALEYNEQF
TRBJ2-1 | . | TRBV6-5 | ASSLAESYNEQF
TRBJ2-7 | once | TRBV27 | ASRPPEFFYEQY
TRBJ2-3 | once | TRBV29-1 | SVESVGTDTQY
TRBJ2-2 | . | TRBV28 | ASNERGYTGELF
TRBJ1-4 | . | TRBV28 | ASSNRGREKLF
TRBJ1-5 | . | TRBV6-5 | ASSSSQPQH
TRBJ2-2 | . | TRBV5-8 | ASSLGSVATGELF
TRBJ1-1 | . | TRBV3-1/TRBV3-2 | ASSHSDRNTEAF
TRBJ2-1 | . | TRBV12-5 | ASGLGGATYNEQF
TRBJ1-4 | many | TRBV28 | ASSSYIRTGLTNEKLF
TRBJ1-1 | . | TRBV11-1 | ASTSQGADTEAF
TRBJ1-2 | many | TRBV4-2 | ASSQAAGAGYGYT
TRBJ2-2 | . | TRBV30 | AWRQQTGTGELF
TRBJ1-4 | . | TRBV5-1 | ASSTTGTPFGGEKLF
TRBJ1-6 | . | TRBV7-9 | ASSLDSPLH
TRBJ2-1 | . | TRBV5-6 | ASSPRGYFYNEQF
TRBJ2-2 | . | TRBV11-2 | ASRPAGSSTGELF
TRBJ2-7 | . | TRBV6-6 | ASSYRGGRAHEQY
TRBJ2-1 | . | TRBV18 | ASSDGWDPYNEQF
TRBJ2-1 | . | TRBV29-1 | SVEYGYNEQF
TRBJ1-1 | . | TRBV5-6 | ASSPGDGDTEAF
TRBJ1-3 | . | TRBV19 | ASNAGQHPGNTIY